A selection of T cell receptor beta chains follows, all from one sample in a study of memory CD4+ T cells and cytomegalovirus serostatus. Sequencing was performed with immunoSEQ multiplex PCR; in TCRdb, only in-frame clones are kept and a portion is missing. The table lists tens of thousands of clones, around three quarters of them singletons. Specimen: memory CD4+ T cells from blood. The receptors were sampled from an adult in good health and CMV-seronegative. CDR3s include the opening cysteine and the closing phenylalanine or tryptophan. Fields, in order: J gene, D gene, clone size, V gene, CDR3 DNA, CDR3 protein. D genes are given only for firm matches. The listing skips clone size in some rows; elsewhere it reads once, few, many or a size class.

>TRBJ2-3|NA|few|TRBV29-1
TGCAGCGTTGAACGAGTGGATACGCAGTATTTT
CSVERVDTQYF
>TRBJ2-3|TRBD2|NA|TRBV12-5
TGTGCTAGTGGTTCGGGCGGGGGGGCCATCACAGATACGCAGTATTTT
CASGSGGGAITDTQYF
>TRBJ2-7|NA|NA|TRBV7-9
TGTGCCAGCAGCCGAGAATACGAGCAGTACTTC
CASSREYEQYF
>TRBJ1-2|TRBD1|few|TRBV7-9
TGTGCCAGCATCTCCGGGACAGGGGGCTGGAGTGGCTACACCTTC
CASISGTGGWSGYTF
>TRBJ1-5|NA|NA|TRBV7-2
TGTGCCAGCAGCTTAGATAATCAGCCCCAGCATTTT
CASSLDNQPQHF
>TRBJ2-5|NA|NA|TRBV11-2
TGTGCCAGCAGCTTAGTACGGGGCTCTGGGACCCAGTACTTC
CASSLVRGSGTQYF
>TRBJ2-1|TRBD2|NA|TRBV7-2
TGTGCCAGCAGCTTAGAAGGACTAGCGGGGGGGCTTCCCTACAATGAGCAGTTCTTC
CASSLEGLAGGLPYNEQFF
>TRBJ1-5|NA|few|TRBV27
TGTGCCAGCAGTCCAGTTACGGGAGGTCAGCCCCAGCATTTT
CASSPVTGGQPQHF
>TRBJ1-2|NA|NA|TRBV27
TGTGCCAGCAGTAACAGGGCCCGTTCGAGTAACTATGGCTACACCTTC
CASSNRARSSNYGYTF
>TRBJ2-2|NA|once|TRBV5-6
TGTGCCAGCAAGGGGCCCTCTAGTGGCTACACCGGGGAGCTGTTTTTT
CASKGPSSGYTGELFF
>TRBJ1-2|TRBD1|once|TRBV6-1
TGTGCCAGCAGTGACCCCGGGACAGGGGGTCGGGGCTACACCTTC
CASSDPGTGGRGYTF
>TRBJ1-2|NA|NA|TRBV30
TGTGCCTCCCCGCGGGGTGGTGCGGGCTACACCTTC
CASPRGGAGYTF
>TRBJ2-7|NA|NA|TRBV14
TGTGCCAGCAGCCAAGGGCGGTTCTTTGGGCAGTACTTC
CASSQGRFFGQYF
>TRBJ2-5|TRBD2|NA|TRBV7-2
TGTGCCAGCAGCGCCCCGCCCGGGGGGGGGCAAGAGACCCAGTACTTC
CASSAPPGGGQETQYF
>TRBJ2-5|TRBD2|NA|TRBV11-2
TGTGCCAGCAGCCTTCCGATCGGGGAGGGTAAGACCCAGTACTTC
CASSLPIGEGKTQYF